Below, one T cell receptor (beta chain) is given with its context. TCRdb's copy holds only in-frame clones and misses some; the assay was immunoSEQ multiplex PCR. The data hold about 260,000 clones, with 87% observed a single time. This sample stems from a study of blood T cell repertoires in COVID-19. Study at large: Acute and convalescent COVID-19 samples came from the United States, Italy and Spain.

CDR1 and CDR2 (germline): LGHDT, YNNKEL (reference sequence). The J segment lost 1 base and the V segment lost 1 base, leaving 2 bases of the junction unmatched. CDR3 length: 15 amino acids. The sequence was obtained from a woman aged 40 to 50 who had recovered from COVID-19. Sequenced input: peripheral blood. The chain employs TRBV3-1 (or the pseudogene TRBV3-2) and TRBJ1-1, with 8 positions matching TRBD1. The CDR3 DNA reads as TGTGCCAGCAGCCAAGGGGACAGGCCGAACACTGAAGCTTTCTTT. It encodes CASSQGDRPNTEAFF.